These T cell receptor beta chains were read from a single sample in a study of T-cell reconstitution after alpha-beta-depleted transplantation in children. Using its own MiXCR run on the PCR reads, TCRdb lists one record per CDR3 protein. The sample lists about 980,000 distinct CDR3 sequences, roughly 29% occurring once. Specimen: PBMCs, mostly from graft donor cells, collected 360 days after TCRalphabeta/CD19-depleted stem cell transplant. These receptors all come from a boy under two years old who had a stem cell transplant for SCID, so the T cells may come from the graft donor. Each CDR3 is given with its conserved first and last residue. A D gene is named only where the DNA matches it firmly. Size is stated for part of the rows, as once, few or many counts, or as a class when the clone is expanded.

>few|TRBV4-1|NA|TRBJ2-7
CASSTHTTACSYEQYF
TGCGCCAGCAGCACTCATACGACAGCCTGCTCCTACGAGCAGTACTTC
>many|TRBV5-1|TRBD2|TRBJ2-1
CASSLGSGGHNEQFF
TGCGCCAGCAGCTTGGGTAGCGGGGGGCACAATGAGCAGTTCTTC
>NA|TRBV19|NA|TRBJ2-1
CASISLARESNEQFF
TGTGCCAGTATCTCCCTAGCGAGGGAGAGCAATGAGCAGTTCTTC
>NA|TRBV3-1|NA|TRBJ1-1
CASSQEPGWKTEAFF
TGTGCCAGCAGCCAAGAGCCGGGATGGAAAACTGAAGCTTTCTTT
>NA|TRBV5-5|NA|TRBJ2-3
CASSLVPVSTDTQYF
TGTGCCAGCAGCTTGGTACCGGTCAGCACAGATACGCAGTATTTT
>NA|TRBV9|TRBD1|TRBJ2-3
CASSPRTGGLHSTDTQYF
TGTGCCAGCAGCCCCCGGACAGGGGGCTTACATAGCACAGATACGCAGTATTTT
>NA|TRBV5-1|NA|TRBJ2-6
CASSEPKLSGANVLTF
TGCGCCAGCAGCGAACCCAAGCTCTCTGGGGCCAACGTCCTGACTTTC
>few|TRBV7-9|TRBD2|TRBJ2-1
CASSPGLAGGFYNEQFF
TGTGCCAGCAGCCCTGGACTAGCGGGGGGATTCTACAATGAGCAGTTCTTC
>NA|TRBV5-1|NA|TRBJ2-1
CASSLGPGPPYNEQFF
TGCGCCAGCAGCTTGGGCCCGGGCCCGCCCTACAATGAGCAGTTCTTC
>few|TRBV6-5|NA|TRBJ2-1
CASSYSKGAAYNEQFF
TGTGCCAGCAGTTACTCGAAAGGGGCTGCCTACAATGAGCAGTTCTTC
>NA|TRBV20-1|TRBD1|TRBJ1-4
CSARKEGALEKLFF
TGCAGTGCTAGAAAGGAGGGGGCTTTGGAAAAACTGTTTTTT
>NA|TRBV6-5|NA|TRBJ1-1
CASSYQRRTLNTEAFF
TGTGCCAGCAGTTACCAGCGTCGGACATTGAACACTGAAGCTTTCTTT
>few|TRBV7-2|TRBD1|TRBJ1-2
CASSLRDRDYGDYGYTF
TGTGCCAGCAGCTTAAGGGACAGGGACTACGGCGACTATGGCTACACCTTC
>NA|TRBV13|TRBD1|TRBJ1-2
CASSSRPDRTESYTF
TGTGCCAGCAGCTCACGACCGGACAGGACAGAGAGCTACACCTTC
>few|TRBV5-1|NA|TRBJ2-7
CASSLGGPYYEQYF
TGCGCCAGCAGCTTGGGGGGACCTTATTACGAGCAGTACTTC
>few|TRBV2|NA|TRBJ1-1
CASKGDSPSTEAFF
TGTGCCAGCAAGGGGGATTCTCCAAGCACTGAAGCTTTCTTT
>NA|TRBV5-5|NA|TRBJ1-3
CASSLGGKGGNTIYF
TGTGCCAGCAGCTTAGGGGGAAAGGGTGGAAACACCATATATTTT
>few|TRBV28|TRBD2|TRBJ2-7
CASSGLETYEQYF
TGTGCCAGCTCCGGACTAGAAACCTACGAGCAGTACTTC
>few|TRBV28|NA|TRBJ2-7
CASSLGQMGYEQYF
TGTGCCAGCAGTCTAGGACAGATGGGCTACGAGCAGTACTTC
>NA|TRBV24-1|TRBD1|TRBJ2-7
CATRLTGADYEQYF
TGTGCCACCAGACTGACAGGGGCGGACTACGAGCAGTACTTC
>NA|TRBV7-2|TRBD2|TRBJ2-1
CASSLVAGAINEQFF
TGTGCCAGCAGCTTAGTAGCGGGGGCCATCAATGAGCAGTTCTTC
>few|TRBV29-1|TRBD2|TRBJ2-1
CSVVAGGSYNEQFF
TGCAGCGTAGTAGCGGGGGGGTCCTACAATGAGCAGTTCTTC
>few|TRBV7-6|TRBD2|TRBJ2-1
CASSLLASGGAYLGNEQFF
TGTGCCAGCAGCTTATTGGCTAGCGGGGGGGCTTATCTAGGGAATGAGCAGTTCTTC
>NA|TRBV5-1|TRBD1|TRBJ2-2
CASSLRDRYTGELFF
TGCGCCAGCAGCCTCCGGGACAGGTACACCGGGGAGCTGTTTTTT
>few|TRBV24-1|TRBD1|TRBJ2-2
CATSFGQGNTGELFF
TGTGCCACCAGTTTCGGACAGGGTAACACCGGGGAGCTGTTTTTT
>NA|TRBV6-1|NA|TRBJ1-1
CASFKERGNTEAFF
TGTGCCAGTTTTAAAGAAAGGGGGAACACTGAAGCTTTCTTT
>NA|TRBV19|NA|TRBJ2-1
CASSSWGRSQSNEQFF
TGTGCCAGTAGTTCCTGGGGACGGTCCCAGAGCAATGAGCAGTTCTTC
>once|TRBV3-1|NA|TRBJ2-5
CASSQDKDYPHWTQYF
TGTGCCAGCAGCCAAGATAAAGACTACCCTCATTGGACCCAGTACTTC
>NA|TRBV6-5|TRBD2|TRBJ2-7
CASSSRTSGGAYEQYF
TGTGCCAGCAGTTCCCGGACTAGCGGGGGGGCTTACGAGCAGTACTTC
>few|TRBV15|NA|TRBJ1-1
CATSREGPGVTEAFF
TGTGCCACCAGCAGAGAAGGCCCGGGAGTGACTGAAGCTTTCTTT
>NA|TRBV28|TRBD1|TRBJ2-1
CASLTGGQGRNEQFF
TGTGCCAGCCTGACGGGGGGACAGGGGAGAAATGAGCAGTTCTTC
>many|TRBV12-3/TRBV12-4|NA|TRBJ2-1
CASSADLSSYNEQFF
TGTGCCAGCAGTGCGGACTTGAGCTCCTACAATGAGCAGTTCTTC
>NA|TRBV3-1|TRBD2|TRBJ2-5
CATYPWTSGRETQYF
TGTGCCACCTACCCCTGGACTAGCGGGAGGGAGACCCAGTACTTC
>NA|TRBV20-1|NA|TRBJ1-2
CSARDWGYGYTF
TGCAGTGCTAGAGATTGGGGCTATGGCTACACCTTC
>NA|TRBV6-1|NA|TRBJ1-4
CASSVRGRSEKLFF
TGTGCCAGCAGTGTTCGGGGAAGGAGCGAAAAACTGTTTTTT
>NA|TRBV28|NA|TRBJ2-7
CASSLQDTGYEQYF
TGTGCCAGCAGTTTACAGGATACGGGGTACGAGCAGTACTTC
>NA|TRBV5-1|TRBD1|TRBJ2-2
CASSFQGATNTGELFF
TGCGCCAGCAGCTTTCAGGGGGCCACGAACACCGGGGAGCTGTTTTTT
>many|TRBV24-1|NA|TRBJ2-7
CATSDGYEQYF
TGTGCCACCAGTGACGGATACGAGCAGTACTTC
>few|TRBV20-1|TRBD2|TRBJ2-3
CSGTSGGSSTDTQYF
TGCAGTGGCACGAGCGGGGGGTCCAGCACAGATACGCAGTATTTT
>few|TRBV5-1|NA|TRBJ1-1
CASTFGAFDTEAFF
TGCGCCAGCACTTTCGGAGCCTTTGACACTGAAGCTTTCTTT
>NA|TRBV12-3/TRBV12-4|NA|TRBJ1-2
CASSLPGSGGYTF
TGTGCCAGCAGTTTACCGGGGTCCGGGGGCTACACCTTC
>NA|TRBV6-2/TRBV6-3|NA|TRBJ2-3
CASSYDWNTDTQYF
TGTGCCAGCAGTTATGATTGGAACACAGATACGCAGTATTTT
>NA|TRBV4-3|TRBD2|TRBJ2-3
CASSQAPGLGTTDTQYF
TGCGCCAGCAGCCAAGCCCCGGGACTAGGCACCACAGATACGCAGTATTTT
>few|TRBV9|NA|TRBJ1-2
CASSVGQLGYGYTF
TGTGCCAGCAGCGTTGGACAGCTGGGCTATGGCTACACCTTC
>NA|TRBV28|NA|TRBJ2-1
CASSESSYNEQFF
TGTGCCAGCAGCGAGAGCTCCTACAATGAGCAGTTCTTC